This T cell receptor beta chain is drawn from a study of shared clonotypes between healthy human individuals. For the study at large: Per-donor plates numbered three CD4 naive, three CD4 memory, two CD8 naive and one CD8 memory.

General observations from the study: Naive subsets usually exceeded memory subsets in estimated richness.

A CD45RA-negative memory subset and a CD45RA+ naive subset were separated from the CD4+ cells. Germline-derived CDR1 and CDR2 are SNHLY and FYNNEI. Trimming shortened V by 6 bases and J by 7 bases, and 13 bases separated the two germline ends. This CDR3 has 12 residues. For every subset, genomic DNA was evenly distributed across several immunoSEQ plates. Here immunoSEQ multiplex PCR was the method, and the copy in TCRdb shows in-frame clones only, minus some. The table records a few million clones, 85% to 95% of them present only once. Worth noting for this clone: As yet, its antigen is unknown.

This TCR was sampled from a man aged 18 to 29 in good health. Some clones in this sample may be carry-over from other donors' samples. Specimen: naive CD4+ T cells from PBMCs. Subset: CD45RA+ positively selected. The chain combines TRBV2 with TRBJ2-7, with D possibly being TRBD2 (6 bases). The CDR3 protein is CASRGGGWEQYF. In DNA form, the CDR3 reads TGTGCCAGCAGGGGGGGTGGTTGGGAGCAGTACTTC.